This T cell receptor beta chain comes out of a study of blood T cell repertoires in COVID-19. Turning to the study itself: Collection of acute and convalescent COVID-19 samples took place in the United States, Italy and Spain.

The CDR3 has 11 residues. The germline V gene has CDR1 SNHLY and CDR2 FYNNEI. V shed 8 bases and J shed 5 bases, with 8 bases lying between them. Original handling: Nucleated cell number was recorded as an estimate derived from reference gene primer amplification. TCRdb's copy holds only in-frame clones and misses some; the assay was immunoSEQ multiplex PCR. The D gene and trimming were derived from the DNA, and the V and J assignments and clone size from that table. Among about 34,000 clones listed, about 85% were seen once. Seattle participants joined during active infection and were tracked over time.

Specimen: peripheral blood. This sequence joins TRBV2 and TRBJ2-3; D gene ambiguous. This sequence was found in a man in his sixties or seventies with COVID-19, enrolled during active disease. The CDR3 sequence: CASGRLDTQYF. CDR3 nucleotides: TGTGCCAGCGGTAGACTAGATACGCAGTATTTT.